This TCR beta chain was obtained from a study of cytomegalovirus exposure and HLA in healthy donors. Points from the study as a whole: The authors listed some 150 TCR beta chains as cytomegalovirus-associated.

In the PCR, 60 Vbeta and 13 Jbeta primers were used. Data came from immunoSEQ multiplex PCR; TCRdb stores just in-frame clones and leaves some out. Found here are 150,000 to 200,000 clones, 84% of them singletons; the top ten hold about 0.37%. CDR3 length: 13 residues. Germline CDR1 SGHRS, CDR2 YFSETQ. With 0 bases removed from V and 6 bases from J, the gap between germline ends came to 9 bases. On this clone itself: Antigen: not known.

The TCR was taken from a boy aged 2 to 10 in good health and CMV-seronegative. The material sequenced was PBMCs. The V gene is TRBV5-1, the J gene TRBJ1-1, with D possibly matching TRBD1 (5 bases). This chain's CDR3 is CASSLGQGSEAFF. CDR3 DNA sequence: TGCGCCAGCAGCTTGGGGCAGGGTTCTGAAGCTTTCTTT.